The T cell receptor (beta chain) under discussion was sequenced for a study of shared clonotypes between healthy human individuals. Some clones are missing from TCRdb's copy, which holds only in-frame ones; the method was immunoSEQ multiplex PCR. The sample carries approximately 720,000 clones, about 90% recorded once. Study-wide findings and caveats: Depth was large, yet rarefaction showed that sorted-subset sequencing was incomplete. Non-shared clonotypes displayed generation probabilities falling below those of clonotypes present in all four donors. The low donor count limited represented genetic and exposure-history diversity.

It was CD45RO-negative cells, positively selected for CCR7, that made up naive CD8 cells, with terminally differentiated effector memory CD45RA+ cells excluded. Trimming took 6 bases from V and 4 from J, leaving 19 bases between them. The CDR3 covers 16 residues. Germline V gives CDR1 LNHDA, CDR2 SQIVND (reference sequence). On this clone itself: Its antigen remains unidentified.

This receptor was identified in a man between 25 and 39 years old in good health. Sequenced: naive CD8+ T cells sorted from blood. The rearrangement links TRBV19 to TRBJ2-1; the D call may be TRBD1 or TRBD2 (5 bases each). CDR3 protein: CASSFYGTAAYNEQFF. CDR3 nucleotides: TGTGCCAGTAGCTTTTACGGGACGGCAGCTTACAATGAGCAGTTCTTC. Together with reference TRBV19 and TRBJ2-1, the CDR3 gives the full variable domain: DGGITQSPKYLFRKEGQNVTLSCEQNLNHDAMYWYRQDPGQGLRLIYYSQIVNDFQKGDIAEGYSVSREKKESFPLTVTSAQKNPTAFYLCASSFYGTAAYNEQFFGPGTRLTVL.